This record covers a single T cell receptor (beta chain). This entry comes from a study of shared clonotypes between healthy human individuals. Study summary: Three plates each covered CD4 naive and memory; CD8 naive two, CD8 memory one.

Measured with immunoSEQ multiplex PCR; TCRdb has only the in-frame clones, and not every one. The table includes approximately 400,000 clones, about 97% detected once. This CDR3 is 16 amino acids long. Germline V gives CDR1 MGHRA, CDR2 YSYEKL. V was pared by 0 bases and J by 7 bases, with 7 bases of the junction left unmatched. The study enrolled healthy HIV-negative adults without recent acute infections or vaccinations as donors. Sequences were obtained from memory CD8+ T cells sorted from blood. Described subset: CD45RO+ cells pooled with CCR7-negative TemRA cells. V and J are TRBV4-1 and TRBJ1-4; 8 nucleotides agree with TRBD1. The sequence derives from a man aged 25-45 years in good health. This CDR3 is CASSQDLRTGFEKLFF. The CDR3, as DNA: TGCGCCAGCAGCCAAGATCTTAGGACAGGGTTTGAAAAACTGTTTTTT.